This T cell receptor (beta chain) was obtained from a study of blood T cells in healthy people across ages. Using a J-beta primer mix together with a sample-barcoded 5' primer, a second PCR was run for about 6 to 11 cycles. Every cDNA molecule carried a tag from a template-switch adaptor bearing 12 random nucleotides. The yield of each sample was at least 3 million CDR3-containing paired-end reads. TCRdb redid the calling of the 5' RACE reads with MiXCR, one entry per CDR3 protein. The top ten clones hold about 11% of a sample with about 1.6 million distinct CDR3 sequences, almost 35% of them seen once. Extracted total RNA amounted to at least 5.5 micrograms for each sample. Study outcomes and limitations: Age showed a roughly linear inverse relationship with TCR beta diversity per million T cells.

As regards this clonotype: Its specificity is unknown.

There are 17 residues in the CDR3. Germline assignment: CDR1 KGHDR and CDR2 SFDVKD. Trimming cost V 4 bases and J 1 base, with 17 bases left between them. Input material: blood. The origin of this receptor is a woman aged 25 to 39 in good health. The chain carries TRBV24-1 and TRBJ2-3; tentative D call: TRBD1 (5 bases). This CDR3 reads CATSDSKDRIRTDTQYF. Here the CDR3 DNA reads TGTGCCACCAGTGACTCAAAAGACAGAATACGCACAGATACGCAGTATTTT.